The 11 T cell receptor beta chains below all came from one sample that was sequenced in a study of CD8 T cells in Susac syndrome. With random hexamers, reverse transcription was performed on about 0.5 to 1 ug of RNA. TCRdb independently ran MiXCR on the immunoSEQ multiplex PCR reads; one entry per CDR3 protein. The sample contains roughly 150,000 distinct CDR3 sequences, around 95% of which appear only once. The sample was CD4+ T cells from PBMCs. These receptors originate from a human donor with Susac syndrome.

For this clonotype: One end of the junction fails to match germline, which may point to a read error. V usage is TRBV29-1 and J usage is TRBJ1-2; the D is unclear. This CDR3 comprises 17 residues. Germline loops: CDR1 SQVTM, CDR2 ANQGSEA. This chain's CDR3 is CSIDYVGSPRANYGYTF. DNA for the CDR3: TGCAGCATTGACTACGTGGGCTCCCCAAGAGCTAACTATGGCTACACCTTC.

This clonotype was seen only once. The gene calls are TRBV2 and TRBJ1-1; D is unclear. The CDR3 runs to 14 residues. CDR1 is SNHLY and CDR2 is FYNNEI in the germline V gene. Trimming pared 2 bases from V and 1 base from J, leaving 8 bases between. The CDR3 DNA follows: TGTGCCAGCAGTGAACTCGTAGGGAACACTGAAGCTTTCTTT. Amino acid sequence: CASSELVGNTEAFF.

The gene calls are TRBV7-9 and TRBJ2-5; no firm D call. Germline CDR1 SEHNR, CDR2 FQNEAQ (reference sequence). Between the trimmed V and J ends, which lost 5 bases and 5 bases, there was a span of 15 bases. The CDR3 runs 14 residues. Here the CDR3 reads CASSRRDPKETQYF. The CDR3 region has the DNA TGTGCCAGCAGCCGACGCGACCCCAAGGAGACCCAGTACTTC.

The J gene is TRBJ2-1, the V gene TRBV25-1; D is ambiguous. CDR1 is MGHDK and CDR2 is SYGVNS in the germline V gene. The ends were cut back, 2 bases at V and 8 bases at J, with 7 bases in the middle. There are 12 residues in the CDR3. As DNA, the CDR3 is TGTGCCAGCAGTGAAAGGCAGGATGAGCAGTTCTTC. Protein sequence: CASSERQDEQFF.

The chain carries TRBV21-1 and TRBJ2-2. TRBV21-1 counts as a pseudogene. CDR3 size: 17 residues. In DNA form, the CDR3 reads TGTGCCAGCATCCAAAGGGGCAGGCACCCGAACACCGGGGAGCTGTTTTTT. It specifies CASIQRGRHPNTGELFF.

This chain joins TRBV7-7 and TRBJ2-1; no clear D. CDR3 size: 13 residues. V was shortened by 2 bases and J by 6 bases, with 8 bases between the two germline ends. Germline V gene sequence: CDR1 SSHAT, CDR2 FNYEAQ (reference sequence). The CDR3: CASSLNPLNEQFF. In nucleotides, the CDR3 is TGTGCCAGCAGCTTAAACCCTCTCAATGAGCAGTTCTTC.

J is TRBJ2-5 and V is TRBV3-1; D may be TRBD2 (6 bases). From germline, CDR1 is LGHDT and CDR2 YNNKEL (reference sequence). The CDR3 contains 17 residues. V was pared by 1 base and J by 5 bases, with 20 bases between. CDR3 sequence: CASSQGGPGGDQETQYF. The CDR3 coding sequence is TGTGCCAGCAGCCAAGGAGGACCCGGCGGGGATCAGGAGACCCAGTACTTC.

The J gene is TRBJ2-1, the V gene TRBV9; possible D gene TRBD1, 6 bases. CDR1 and CDR2 from the germline V gene are SGDLS and YYNGEE. The CDR3 runs 15 residues. V was pared by 3 bases and J by 4 bases, with 14 bases between. The CDR3 nucleotides are TGTGCCAGCAGCGGGGGGCCTGGTTTTTACAATGAGCAGTTCTTC. Encoded protein: CASSGGPGFYNEQFF. Together with reference TRBV9 and TRBJ2-1, the CDR3 gives the full variable domain: DSGVTQTPKHLITATGQRVTLRCSPRSGDLSVYWYQQSLDQGLQFLIQYYNGEERAKGNILERFSAQQFPDLHSELNLSSLELGDSALYFCASSGGPGFYNEQFFGPGTRLTVL.

This clonotype is a singleton in its sample. V and J are TRBV18 and TRBJ2-6; unclear D gene. Germline-derived CDR1 and CDR2 are KGHSH and LQKENI. The CDR3 totals 17 residues. V was pared by 4 bases and J by 0 bases, with 13 bases between. The CDR3 spells CASSHQRASSGANVLTF. As DNA, the CDR3 is TGTGCCAGCTCACATCAGAGAGCAAGCTCTGGGGCCAACGTCCTGACTTTC.

The CDR3 region is CSARVSGTDTQYF. CDR3 bases: TGCAGTGCTAGAGTATCGGGCACAGATACGCAGTATTTT. The V and J genes are TRBV20-1 and TRBJ2-3; the D is unclear. The germline V gene encodes CDR1 DFQATT and CDR2 SNEGSKA (reference sequence). V was cut by 1 base and J by 1 base, with 6 bases left in between. The CDR3 is 13 residues long.

The chain uses TRBV5-1 and TRBJ2-5; 8 nucleotides match TRBD1. CDR3 length equals 16 residues. Germline V gene lookup returns CDR1 SGHRS and CDR2 YFSETQ. The V segment lost 0 bases and the J segment 3 bases; nucleotides outside the gene matches: 7. The CDR3 loop is CASSLVGTGPEETQYF. Written as DNA, the CDR3 is TGCGCCAGCAGCTTGGTGGGGACAGGACCCGAAGAGACCCAGTACTTC. The variable domain in full, completed from reference TRBV5-1 and TRBJ2-5, reads KAGVTQTPRYLIKTRGQQVTLSCSPISGHRSVSWYQQTPGQGLQFLFEYFSETQRNKGNFPGRFSGRQFSNSRSEMNVSTLELGDSALYLCASSLVGTGPEETQYFGPGTRLLVL.